This T cell receptor (beta chain) was recovered during a study of OX40 agonist ivuxolimab in advanced cancers. Context from the whole study: Ivuxolimab was a fully human IgG2 agonistic monoclonal antibody targeting the costimulatory receptor OX40 (CD134). Peripheral TCRbeta sequencing was intended to test whether TCR sequence diversity was altered and clonal T-cell expansion was caused by ivuxolimab. Three dose-escalation patients achieved partial responses, one with hepatocellular carcinoma and two with cutaneous melanoma. A male proportion of 75% to 85% and a mean age of roughly 55 years, ranging from roughly 23 to 90, were recorded for the dose-escalation cohort. Of the roughly 52 dose-escalation patients, hepatocellular carcinoma was present in approximately 20, melanoma in approximately 15, renal cell carcinoma in 9 and head and neck cancer in 9. Intravenous ivuxolimab was administered to patients every 2 weeks at six dose levels: 0.01, 0.1, 0.3, 1.5, 3 and 10 mg/kg. The paper reports the monotherapy dose-escalation portion (N of about 47 patients) of the phase I ivuxolimab trial. Prior anti-PD-1, anti-PD-L1 or anti-CTLA-4 therapy was permitted, and checkpoint inhibitors had been received by approximately 39% of dose-escalation patients.

Comments on this clone: The antigen it recognizes is unknown. Nothing much larger sits one base from this clone, and base qualities are not available.

Genomic DNA was isolated from the sorted cells so that the TCRbeta CDR3 region could be sequenced. TCRbeta CDR3 regions were sequenced using the immunoSEQ Assay. Held by TCRdb, this immuneACCESS table contains in-frame sequences only and omits some clones. Under half of the omission traces to an unresolved V gene where checked; the cause of the rest is unknown. The sample table lists tens of thousands of clones, around 80% of them with a count of one. The ten largest clones add up to around 15% of the sample. Overall results and qualifications from the work: Low levels of normalized T-cell clonal expansion were also shown by some nonresponding patients. Partial responders in the 0.1-3.0 mg/kg groups had among the lowest normalized peripheral clonal expansion, especially among CD8+ T cells. Which antigens the clonally expanded peripheral T cells were specific for was not determined. On average, CD8+ T cells showed more expanded clones than CD4+ T cells after ivuxolimab. At doses of 0.1 to 3.0 mg/kg, clonal expansion of both CD4+ and CD8+ blood T cells was observed from baseline to week 6.

The trial excluded patients who had a history of autoimmune disease or were on systemic immunosuppression. Peripheral blood for TCR sequencing was collected from all dose cohorts at baseline, on cycle 4 day 1, and on cycle 7 day 1. The samples were taken from a phase I, first-in-human, multicenter, open-label dose-escalation trial of ivuxolimab. Adults with locally advanced or metastatic head and neck squamous cell, hepatocellular, melanoma or renal cell carcinoma were enrolled in the trial. Before TCR sequencing, CD4+ T cells and CD8+ T cells were sorted from peripheral blood as separate populations. Deletion took 3 bases off V and 2 bases off J, with a span of 11 bases between the germline ends. From cysteine to phenylalanine, the CDR3 is 13 amino acids long. Of all the DNA, just the CDR3 is kept, 39 bases in frame from base 1. Via the germline V gene (reference sequence), CDR1 is GTSNPN and CDR2 SVGIG.

The sequence joins TRBV30 to TRBJ2-7; a tentative D match to TRBD1 spans 6 bases. The sample in question was CD4+ or CD8+ T cells sorted from blood, obtained in a trial of the OX40 agonist ivuxolimab. The clonotype comes from an adult with an advanced solid tumor such as melanoma, head and neck, liver or kidney cancer. The sequence in DNA is TGTGCCTGGAGCAGGGGAACTGCCTACGAGCAGTACTTC. Its translation reads: CAWSRGTAYEQYF.